This T cell receptor beta chain appears in the sequencing data of a study of shared clonotypes between healthy human individuals. It was CD45RO-negative cells, positively selected for CCR7, that made up naive CD8 cells, with terminally differentiated effector memory CD45RA+ cells excluded. General study findings and limits: Naive subsets typically showed greater estimated richness than memory subsets.

TCRdb's copy holds only in-frame clones and misses some; the assay was immunoSEQ multiplex PCR. The sample records hundreds of thousands of clones, around 92% being singletons. Germline loops: CDR1 SGHVS, CDR2 FQNEAQ. V gave up 4 bases and J gave up 5 bases; unmatched junction bases: 8. The CDR3 consists of 15 residues. In regard to this clone: Its antigen remains unknown.

The sample consisted of naive CD8+ T cells sorted from blood. This receptor was obtained from a young man in good health. The chain is built from TRBV7-8 and TRBJ2-1, with 7 positions matching TRBD2. CDR3 coding DNA: TGTGCCAGCAGCTGGAGGGCTAGCGGTAACAATGAGCAGTTCTTC. This gives the protein CASSWRASGNNEQFF.